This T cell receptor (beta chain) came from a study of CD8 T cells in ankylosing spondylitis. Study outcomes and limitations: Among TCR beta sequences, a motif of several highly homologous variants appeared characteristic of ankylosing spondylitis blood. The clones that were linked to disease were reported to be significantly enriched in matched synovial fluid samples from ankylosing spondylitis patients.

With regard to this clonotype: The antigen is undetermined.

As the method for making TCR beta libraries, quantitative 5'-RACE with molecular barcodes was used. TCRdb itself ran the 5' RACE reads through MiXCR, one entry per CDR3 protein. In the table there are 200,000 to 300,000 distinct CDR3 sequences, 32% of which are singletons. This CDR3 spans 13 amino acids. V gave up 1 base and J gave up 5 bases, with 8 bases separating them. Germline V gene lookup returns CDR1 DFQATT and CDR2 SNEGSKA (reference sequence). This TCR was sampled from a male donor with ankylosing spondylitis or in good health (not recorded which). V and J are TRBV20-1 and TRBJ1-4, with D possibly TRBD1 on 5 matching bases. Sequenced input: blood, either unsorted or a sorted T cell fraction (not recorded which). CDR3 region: CSARVGHNEKLFF. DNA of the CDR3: TGCAGTGCTAGAGTGGGGCACAATGAAAAACTGTTTTTT.